The 13 T cell receptor beta chains below come from one sample, sequenced in a study of blood T cell repertoires in COVID-19. Clones were read by immunoSEQ multiplex PCR, and TCRdb kept only the in-frame ones, dropping some. The table records over 35,000 clones, more than 70% of them present only once. The specimen sequenced was peripheral blood. Receptors were obtained from a man aged 55 to 70 with acute or convalescent COVID-19.

The gene calls are TRBV7-2 and TRBJ2-1; 9 nucleotides agree with TRBD1. The CDR3 runs 18 residues. Trimming at V came to 4 bases and at J to 0 bases, leaving 10 bases not matched to a gene. Germline V lookup: CDR1 SGHTA, CDR2 FQGNSA. DNA of the CDR3: TGTGCCAGCAGCTCATATTTCGACAGGGGGAGCTCCTACAATGAGCAGTTCTTC. Protein sequence: CASSSYFDRGSSYNEQFF.

The J gene is TRBJ2-7, the V gene TRBV28, with D maybe TRBD2 (6 bases). The CDR3 has 14 residues. Germline V gene lookup returns CDR1 MDHEN and CDR2 SYDVKM. V dropped 7 bases and J dropped 0 bases, with 13 bases sitting between them. CDR3 sequence (DNA): TGTGCCAGCATGGAGGGGACCAGCTCCTACGAGCAGTACTTC. Protein product: CASMEGTSSYEQYF.

This chain joins TRBV21-1 and TRBJ1-1; the D call in the table, TRBD1, was not verified against the DNA. TRBV21-1 is termed a pseudogene. The CDR3 is 14 residues long. For the CDR3, the DNA is TGTGCCAGCAGCAAAAGGGGGTGGAACACTGAAGCTTTCTTT. Translating gives CASSKRGWNTEAFF.

This chain joins TRBV5-1 and TRBJ2-1; 7 nucleotides align to TRBD2. Germline assignment: CDR1 SGHRS and CDR2 YFSETQ. The CDR3 spans 16 residues. The V segment lost 7 bases and the J segment 6 bases; nucleotides outside the gene matches: 16. DNA of the CDR3: TGCGCCAGCCGGATTCAAGGCGGCGGGGGAGCCAATGAGCAGTTCTTC. Translated: CASRIQGGGGANEQFF.

The rearrangement links TRBV11-3 to TRBJ2-2, with TRBD1 identical over 10 bases. Germline trimming cut 2 bases from V and 5 bases from J; bases unmatched to any gene: 8. The germline V gene has CDR1 SGHNT and CDR2 YENEEA. The CDR3 totals 17 residues. The CDR3 loop reads CASSLLTGGHWTGELFF. The CDR3 DNA reads as TGTGCCAGCAGCTTATTGACAGGGGGCCATTGGACCGGGGAGCTGTTTTTT.

The rearrangement joins TRBV5-1 to TRBJ1-6; D is unclear. CDR1 is SGHRS and CDR2 is YFSETQ in the germline V gene. CDR3 length equals 15 residues. V lost 0 bases, J lost 5 bases, and 9 bases lay in between. CDR3 protein: CASSLEFGDNSPLHF. The CDR3 DNA sequence: TGCGCCAGCAGCTTGGAGTTCGGGGATAATTCACCCCTCCACTTT.

The V gene is TRBV5-1, the J gene TRBJ2-5; 10 bases map to TRBD2. With V trimmed by 3 bases and J by 5 bases, 7 bases remained unmatched. The CDR3 has 15 residues. CDR1 is SGHRS and CDR2 is YFSETQ in the germline V gene. The CDR3 protein is CASSYSSGSRETQYF. DNA for the CDR3: TGCGCCAGCAGCTACTCTAGCGGGAGCCGGGAGACCCAGTACTTC.

The rearrangement links TRBV24-1 to TRBJ2-5, with TRBD1 matching 7 bases. V gave up 10 bases and J gave up 5 bases; unmatched junction bases: 12. From germline, CDR1 is KGHDR and CDR2 SFDVKD. CDR3 length equals 14 residues. The CDR3 DNA follows: TGTGCCACGAGAGAGGGCAGGGGGAAGGAGACCCAGTACTTC. Protein product: CATREGRGKETQYF.

This chain uses TRBV10-3 with TRBJ2-7, with 8 nucleotides matching TRBD2. The CDR3 covers 12 residues. CDR1 and CDR2 from the germline V gene are ENHRY and SYGVKD. The CDR3 region is CAISDSRTSFSV. The DNA of the CDR3 is TGTGCCATCAGTGATTCTCGGACTAGCTTTTCAGTC.

CDR3 protein: CASSQDSYNSPLHF. The CDR3 DNA follows: TGTGCCAGCAGCCAAGACAGCTATAATTCACCCCTCCACTTT. The rearrangement joins TRBV7-9 to TRBJ1-6, with D possibly TRBD1 on 5 matching bases. CDR1 is SEHNR, CDR2 FQNEAQ, per germline (reference sequence). V was pared by 5 bases and J by 3 bases, with 8 bases between. The CDR3 runs to 14 residues.

The chain links TRBV5-1 to TRBJ1-1; 7 bases agree with TRBD1. V lost 3 bases, J lost 2 bases, and 7 bases stayed unmatched. CDR1 SGHRS and CDR2 YFSETQ come from the germline V gene. The CDR3 spans 15 residues. The CDR3 here is CASSWGGQANTEAFF. In nucleotides, the CDR3 is TGCGCCAGCAGCTGGGGCGGACAGGCAAACACTGAAGCTTTCTTT.

The chain links TRBV5-6 to TRBJ2-3, with TRBD2 matching over 8 bases. CDR1 SGHDT and CDR2 YYEEEE come from the germline V gene. The J segment lost 0 bases and the V segment lost 0 bases, leaving 6 bases of the junction unmatched. This CDR3 spans 17 amino acids. CDR3 in amino acids: CASSLGGTRISTDTQYF. CDR3 nucleotide sequence: TGTGCCAGCAGCTTGGGGGGGACTAGAATTAGCACAGATACGCAGTATTTT.

The rearrangement joins TRBV7-2 to TRBJ2-1; D is perhaps TRBD1 (7 bases). CDR1 is SGHTA and CDR2 is FQGNSA in the germline V gene. The CDR3 covers 14 residues. V was trimmed by 3 bases and J by 3 bases, leaving 9 bases between them. The CDR3 coding sequence is TGTGCCAGCAGCTTCCAGGGGGGCTACAATGAGCAGTTCTTC. Its protein product is CASSFQGGYNEQFF.